This T cell receptor beta chain stems from a study of cytomegalovirus exposure and HLA in healthy donors. Looking at the study overall: An earlier analysis found roughly 100 million unique TCR beta sequences from around 180 million T cells. Study-wide results and caveats: In most subjects, TCR beta sequences reportedly gave accurate predictions of HLA-A and HLA-B alleles. Being productive about 87% or about 30% of the time was typical of most TCR beta V segments in an earlier analysis. The investigators catalogued 160 or so TCR beta chains as cytomegalovirus-associated.

V shed 5 bases and J shed 3 bases, with 12 bases lying between them. The germline V gene encodes CDR1 LNHDA and CDR2 SQIVND (reference sequence). CDR3 length: 14 residues. Both 60 Vbeta primers and 13 Jbeta primers went into the PCR. Some clones are missing from TCRdb's copy, which holds only in-frame ones; the method was immunoSEQ multiplex PCR. The sample comprises around 150,000 clones, roughly 75% of which are singletons, and about 10% rests with the top ten. To note about this clone: What it recognizes is unknown.

What was sequenced was PBMCs. This rearrangement joins TRBV19 to TRBJ2-3; D not certain. This receptor was identified in a man between 18 and 29 years old in good health and CMV-seropositive. As DNA, the CDR3 is TGTGCCAGTAGTTCTAGATTTGGAACAGATACGCAGTATTTT. This translates into CASSSRFGTDTQYF.